What follows are 20 T cell receptor beta chains derived from one specimen sequenced in a study of T cell responses to AZD1222 COVID-19 vaccine (dated by TCRdb to about 2021). The method was the immunoSEQ multiplex PCR assay. TCRdb re-hosts the immuneACCESS table, in-frame sequences only. Its copies lack some clones; in the studies checked, an unresolved V gene accounts for under half of them, and the cause for the rest is not known. The sample yields over 95,000 clones; around nine tenths were counted once. Together, the top ten hold roughly 15% of the sample. Reading the label with the study, this specimen's time point is: about 28 days (+/-7) after the second vaccine dose. The source was peripheral blood, collected 28 days after the second AZD1222 dose. These receptors all come from an adult who received the AZD1222 COVID-19 vaccine.

This chain links TRBV5-5 with TRBJ2-5; 9 bases match TRBD1. Germline assignment: CDR1 SGHKS and CDR2 YYEKEE (reference sequence). With V trimmed by 4 bases and J by 1 base, 2 bases remained unmatched. The CDR3 spans 14 residues. As DNA, the CDR3 is TGTGCCAGCAGCCGGACAGGGGTCCAAGAGACCCAGTACTTC. It translates to CASSRTGVQETQYF.

The chain uses TRBV27 and TRBJ1-1; perhaps TRBD1 as D (6 bases). From germline, CDR1 is MNHEY and CDR2 SMNVEV (reference sequence). This CDR3 spans 13 amino acids. The V end lost 2 bases, the J end lost 6 bases, and 10 bases lay between the germline ends. The CDR3 sequence: CASSLAGGAEAFF. The CDR3 DNA follows: TGTGCCAGCAGTTTAGCCGGGGGCGCTGAAGCTTTCTTT.

The chain couples TRBV4-2 to TRBJ2-3, with 8 bases that match TRBD1. Per the germline V gene, CDR1 is LGHNA and CDR2 is YNFKEQ. The trim removed 4 bases at V and 1 base at J, leaving 19 bases unmatched. There are 20 residues in the CDR3. The CDR3 loop reads CASSRSAGTGLYIGTDTQYF. The CDR3 DNA reads as TGTGCCAGCAGCCGAAGTGCCGGGACAGGACTCTATATTGGCACAGATACGCAGTATTTT.

The J gene is TRBJ1-2, the V gene TRBV15; D is unclear. The CDR3 runs 13 residues. V lost 0 bases to trimming and J lost 2 bases, with 4 bases between them. Germline V gene lookup returns CDR1 LNHNV and CDR2 YYDKDF (reference sequence). CDR3 sequence reads: CATSRDTNYGYTF. Written as DNA, the CDR3 is TGTGCCACCAGCAGAGATACAAACTATGGCTACACCTTC. Combining the CDR3 with reference TRBV15 and TRBJ1-2 gives the whole variable domain DAMVIQNPRYQVTQFGKPVTLSCSQTLNHNVMYWYQQKSSQAPKLLFHYYDKDFNNEADTPDNFQSRRPNTSFCFLDIRSPGLGDTAMYLCATSRDTNYGYTFGSGTRLTVV.

Regarding this clone: Other DNA sequences in the same sample also yield this CDR3. The rearrangement uses TRBV4-2 and TRBJ2-1; tentatively, D is TRBD2 (5 bases). CDR3 size: 14 residues. Germline values: CDR1 LGHNA, CDR2 YNFKEQ. Trimming cost V 1 base and J 7 bases, with 11 bases left between them. The CDR3 protein is CASSQGGPGNEQFF. CDR3 nucleotide sequence: TGTGCCAGCAGCCAAGGAGGTCCGGGGAATGAGCAGTTCTTC.

In its sample, this clone was seen once. The chain employs TRBV6-5 and TRBJ2-1, with 12 bases that match TRBD2. Losses at the gene ends were 4 bases for V and 0 bases for J; bases not matched to a gene: 1. The length of the CDR3 is 16 residues. Per germline, CDR1 MNHEY and CDR2 SVGAGI. The CDR3 DNA follows: TGTGCCAGCAGTTCGACTAGCGGGAGCTCCTACAATGAGCAGTTCTTC. Translation: CASSSTSGSSYNEQFF.

The V call is TRBV9, the J call TRBJ1-3; D remains unclear. Looked up from germline, CDR1 is SGDLS and CDR2 is YYNGEE. CDR3 length: 14 amino acids. V was cut by 1 base and J by 0 bases, with 5 bases left in between. The CDR3 DNA reads TGTGCCAGCAGCGTATCCAACTCTGGAAACACCATATATTTT. Residues: CASSVSNSGNTIYF.

J is TRBJ2-7 and V is TRBV19; no clear D. Germline loops: CDR1 LNHDA, CDR2 SQIVND (reference sequence). V lost 6 bases and J lost 5, with 8 bases in between. The CDR3 totals 11 residues. CDR3: CASRSYDEQYF. The CDR3 coding sequence is TGTGCCAGTAGGTCGTACGACGAGCAGTACTTC.

This sequence joins TRBV5-4 and TRBJ2-7, with D perhaps assigned TRBD1 or TRBD2 (7 bases each). The CDR3 spans 17 residues. Germline V lookup: CDR1 SGHNT, CDR2 YYREEE (reference sequence). Trimming left V 4 bases short and J 3 bases short, with 23 bases between. In nucleotides, the CDR3 is TGTGCCAGCAGCCCGGGTGGGGCCAGGGGGGGTTTCTACGAGCAGTACTTC. It yields the protein CASSPGGARGGFYEQYF.

The chain combines TRBV6-5 with TRBJ1-2, with a possible D match to TRBD1 (5 bases). The CDR3 spans 14 residues. V gave up 11 bases and J gave up 4 bases, with 20 bases separating them. Germline lookup yields CDR1 MNHEY and CDR2 SVGAGI. The CDR3 DNA reads TGTGCCGATGGGACGGGGATGGATAGCTATGGCTACACCTTC. It is translated as CADGTGMDSYGYTF.

The V call is TRBV5-5, the J call TRBJ2-4, with 9 bases that match TRBD1. Germline V gene data show CDR1 as SGHKS and CDR2 as YYEKEE (reference sequence). Trimming took 2 bases from V and 8 from J; bases not matched to a gene: 5. There are 14 residues in the CDR3. CDR3 nucleotide sequence: TGTGCCAGCAGCTTAACAGGGGGCTTGGACATTCAGTACTTC. Translated, it gives CASSLTGGLDIQYF.

In this sample, this clone is medium-sized. Other DNA sequences in the sample encode the same CDR3. V and J are TRBV27 and TRBJ2-7; 7 bases agree with TRBD2. CDR3 length: 14 amino acids. Trimming cost V 2 bases and J 3 bases; bases outside gene matches: 4. Germline assignment: CDR1 MNHEY and CDR2 SMNVEV (reference sequence). The CDR3 here is CASSLIAGVYEQYF. In DNA, the CDR3 is TGTGCCAGCAGTTTAATTGCGGGAGTCTACGAGCAGTACTTC.

The J gene is TRBJ1-2, the V gene TRBV5-6, with D maybe TRBD1 (5 bases). The CDR3 is 12 amino acids. V lost 3 bases and J lost 8, with 11 bases in between. Germline V gives CDR1 SGHDT, CDR2 YYEEEE. Written as DNA, the CDR3 is TGTGCCAGCAGCTGGGGACGTGGGGGCTACACCTTC. Translation gives CASSWGRGGYTF.

The V and J genes are TRBV11-3 and TRBJ2-1; D uncertain. Deletions cut 2 bases from V and 9 bases from J, with 14 bases between. CDR1 SGHNT and CDR2 YENEEA come from the germline V gene. CDR3 length: 14 amino acids. This CDR3 reads CASSLSALGFEQFF. The CDR3 nucleotides are TGTGCCAGCAGCTTAAGTGCCTTAGGTTTTGAGCAGTTCTTC.

The V call is TRBV3-1 (or the pseudogene TRBV3-2), the J call TRBJ2-2, with 7 bases that match TRBD1. CDR3 size: 15 residues. Germline CDR1 and CDR2: LGHDT and YNNKEL (reference sequence). With V trimmed by 3 bases and J by 10 bases, 11 bases remained unmatched. This CDR3 reads CASSHDTDRTKELFF. The CDR3 DNA reads TGTGCCAGCAGCCACGATACGGACAGGACGAAGGAGCTGTTTTTT.

V is TRBV5-1 and J is TRBJ1-5; D is undetermined. V lost 3 bases to trimming and J lost 1 base, with 11 bases between them. From germline, CDR1 is SGHRS and CDR2 YFSETQ. CDR3 length: 15 amino acids. The CDR3 loop reads CASSSGGGSNQPQHF. The CDR3 region has the DNA TGCGCCAGCAGCTCGGGAGGCGGAAGCAATCAGCCCCAGCATTTT.

The chain joins TRBV2 to TRBJ2-1, with 7 bases that match TRBD2. The V and J ends lost 9 bases and 9 bases, in that order; junction bases with no gene match: 14. The CDR3 loop spans 14 amino acids. CDR1 and CDR2 (germline): SNHLY, FYNNEI. CDR3 amino acids: CASRPLDRGGEQFF. In DNA form, the CDR3 reads TGTGCCAGTCGGCCCCTTGACCGCGGGGGTGAGCAGTTCTTC. The entire variable domain, with the rest obtained from reference TRBV2 and TRBJ2-1, is as follows: EPEVTQTPSHQVTQMGQEVILRCVPISNHLYFYWYRQILGQKVEFLVSFYNNEISEKSEIFDDQFSVERPDGSNFTLKIRSTKLEDSAMYFCASRPLDRGGEQFFGPGTRLTVL.

The chain uses TRBV3-1 (or the pseudogene TRBV3-2) and TRBJ2-5; D is perhaps TRBD1 (5 bases). V lost 2 bases, J lost 4 bases, and 11 bases lay in between. Germline V gene sequence: CDR1 LGHDT, CDR2 YNNKEL (reference sequence). The CDR3 is 14 amino acids. The CDR3 sequence is CASSQQGRGETQYF. CDR3 in DNA: TGTGCCAGCAGCCAACAGGGCCGTGGAGAGACCCAGTACTTC.

CDR3 DNA sequence: TGTGCCAGCCGGAACGCAGCAACTAATGAAAAACTGTTTTTT. Protein: CASRNAATNEKLFF. The chain uses TRBV19 and TRBJ1-4; no firm D call. The CDR3 has 14 residues. Germline-derived CDR1 and CDR2 are LNHDA and SQIVND (reference sequence). Trimming left V 9 bases short and J 0 bases short, with 11 bases between.

This chain connects TRBV5-4 to TRBJ1-1; TRBD1 aligns across 8 bases. CDR3 length equals 14 residues. The V segment lost 0 bases and the J segment 5 bases; nucleotides outside the gene matches: 3. In germline, CDR1 is SGHNT, CDR2 YYREEE (reference sequence). CDR3 residues: CASSLDRGSTEAFF. In nucleotides, the CDR3 is TGTGCCAGCAGCTTGGACAGGGGGTCTACTGAAGCTTTCTTT.